Presented here are 4 T cell receptor beta chains from one specimen sequenced in a study of glioma-infiltrating T cells. Amplification of TCR alpha and beta CDR3 regions from RNA used iRepertoire nested multiplex PCR. One entry per CDR3 protein, called by TCRdb with MiXCR from the multiplex PCR reads. The sample consists of 100,000 to 150,000 distinct CDR3 sequences, approximately 23% of them appearing once. The sample was glioma tissue, nonneoplastic brain tissue, or PBMCs (not recorded which). These receptors came from a human donor with low-grade glioma or glioblastoma, undergoing nonglioma brain surgery, or in good health (not recorded which).

About this clonotype itself: A single base separates this from a much larger clone, so it may be a read error. The rearrangement links TRBV7-2 to TRBJ1-2; D remains unclear. The CDR3 consists of 18 residues. Per germline, CDR1 SGHTA and CDR2 FQGNSA. Between the trimmed V and J ends, which lost 2 bases and 4 bases, there was a span of 23 bases. In DNA, the CDR3 is TGTGCCAGCAGCTTACGGTCTGCGCCTTCGGTCGTAAGCTATGGCTACACCTTC. Protein: CASSLRSAPSVVSYGYTF.

The chain has TRBV27 and TRBJ1-1, with TRBD1 as a possible D gene (5 bases). Germline CDR1 is MNHEY and CDR2 is SMNVEV (reference sequence). The ends were cut back, 6 bases at V and 5 bases at J, with 16 bases in the middle. The CDR3 length is 14 residues. CDR3 DNA: TGTGCCAGCAGAATAGGTGGGGGGGAAACTGAAGCTTTCTTT. Translating it yields CASRIGGGETEAFF.

This clonotype was counted many times. Its ends do not fully match the called genes, so a read error is possible. V usage is TRBV2 and J usage is TRBJ2-7; TRBD1 might be the D (6 bases). Germline V gives CDR1 SNHLY, CDR2 FYNNEI. The CDR3 length is 11 residues. The CDR3 protein is CASRGAYKQYF. The DNA of the CDR3 is TGTGCCAGCAGGGGGGCCTACAAGCAGTACTTC.

A word on this clonotype: An end of the junction differs from the germline gene, which may be a read error. The chain employs TRBV20-1 and TRBJ1-2; D gene ambiguous. The CDR3 sequence is 15 residues long. CDR1 and CDR2 from the germline V gene are DFQATT and SNEGSKA (reference sequence). CDR3 residues: CSARGPSGRDYGYAF. In DNA form, the CDR3 reads TGCAGTGCTAGAGGTCCCAGTGGGCGCGACTATGGCTACGCCTTC.